Each of the 6 T cell receptor beta chains below was sequenced from the same sample in a study of T cells in Graves' hyperthyroidism and ophthalmopathy. The CDR3 regions of TCR beta were amplified from RNA transcripts. Carried out on the TCR CDR3, a first-round RT-PCR used the HTBI primer set. Using its own MiXCR run on the multiplex PCR reads, TCRdb lists one record per CDR3 protein. Of approximately 400,000 distinct CDR3 sequences listed, around 13% are singletons. Sequenced sample: blood. Receptors originate from a woman between 25 and 40 years old with Graves' ophthalmopathy.

In this sample, this clonotype turned up many times. V gene TRBV3-1 combines with J gene TRBJ1-2; 8 bases line up with TRBD1. CDR1 is LGHDT and CDR2 is YNNKEL in the germline V gene (reference sequence). This CDR3 comprises 14 residues. V lost 4 bases to trimming and J lost 6 bases; unmatched junction nucleotides: 7. CDR3 DNA sequence: TGTGCCAGCAGCCCCTTGGACAGGGCCGATGGCTACACCTTC. It specifies CASSPLDRADGYTF.

This chain connects TRBV29-1 to TRBJ2-7; no firm D call. The CDR3 is 13 residues long. Germline CDR1 SQVTM, CDR2 ANQGSEA. Trimming removed 0 bases at V and 2 bases at J, with 8 bases between. Written as DNA, the CDR3 is TGCAGCGTTGAAGAGGGCAGAACCTACGAGCAGTACTTC. It specifies CSVEEGRTYEQYF.

This clonotype was seen repeatedly, ten times or more. V and J are TRBV9 and TRBJ2-7, with 8 bases matching TRBD2. Germline CDR1 and CDR2: SGDLS and YYNGEE. V lost 4 bases to trimming and J lost 3 bases; unmatched junction nucleotides: 18. The CDR3 contains 18 residues. The CDR3 protein is CASSLSGGPTFESYEQYF. CDR3 bases: TGTGCCAGCAGCCTGAGCGGGGGCCCAACCTTCGAGAGCTACGAGCAGTACTTC.

This clonotype has ten or more counts. J is TRBJ2-5 and V is TRBV3-1; weak D call: TRBD2 (6 bases). Germline V CDR1 and CDR2: LGHDT, YNNKEL (reference sequence). V lost 5 bases and J lost 7, with 17 bases in between. This CDR3 has 14 amino acids. The CDR3 is CASSGTGEEGTQYF. As DNA, the CDR3 is TGTGCCAGCAGCGGGACTGGTGAGGAGGGGACCCAGTACTTC.

This clonotype was seen only a few times. This sequence joins TRBV19 and TRBJ1-5, with 8 nucleotides matching TRBD1. V lost 5 bases to trimming and J lost 3 bases; unmatched junction nucleotides: 6. From germline, CDR1 is LNHDA and CDR2 SQIVND (reference sequence). The CDR3 loop spans 15 amino acids. This CDR3 reads CASSWSGGFNQPQHF. In nucleotides, the CDR3 is TGTGCCAGTAGTTGGTCAGGGGGCTTCAATCAGCCCCAGCATTTT. Drawing the rest from reference TRBV19 and TRBJ1-5, the complete variable domain is DGGITQSPKYLFRKEGQNVTLSCEQNLNHDAMYWYRQDPGQGLRLIYYSQIVNDFQKGDIAEGYSVSREKKESFPLTVTSAQKNPTAFYLCASSWSGGFNQPQHFGDGTRLSIL.

The sample holds a few counts of this clonotype. This chain joins TRBV6-2 or TRBV6-3 and TRBJ1-5; the D is unclear. In germline, CDR1 is MNHEY, CDR2 SVGEGT. The CDR3 covers 14 residues. The V end lost 8 bases, the J end lost 6 bases, and 17 bases lay between the germline ends. The CDR3 here is CASSRSSLIQPQHF. The CDR3 coding sequence is TGTGCCAGCTCCCGGTCCAGTCTGATTCAGCCCCAGCATTTT.